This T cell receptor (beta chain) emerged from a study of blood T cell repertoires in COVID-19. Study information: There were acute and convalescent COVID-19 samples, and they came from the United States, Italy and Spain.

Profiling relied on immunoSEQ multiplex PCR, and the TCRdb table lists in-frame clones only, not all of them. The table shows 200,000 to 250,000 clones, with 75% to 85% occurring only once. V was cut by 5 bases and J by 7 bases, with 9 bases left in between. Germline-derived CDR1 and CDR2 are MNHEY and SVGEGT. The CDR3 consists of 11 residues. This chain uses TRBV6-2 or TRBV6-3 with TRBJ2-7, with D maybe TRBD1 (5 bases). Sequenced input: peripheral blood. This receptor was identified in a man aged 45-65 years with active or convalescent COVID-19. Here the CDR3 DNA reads TGTGCCAGCAGTACCACAGGAGAGCAGTACTTC. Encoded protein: CASSTTGEQYF.